These 13 T cell receptor beta chains were all obtained from the same sample, sequenced in a study of post-analysis software for immune sequencing data. What these receptors recognize is not known. Carried by the TCR beta cDNA libraries were unique molecular identifiers. A single record per CDR3 protein comes from TCRdb applying MiXCR to the PCR reads. There are about 820,000 distinct CDR3 sequences in the sample; around 50% occur only once, and approximately 4.5% lies in the top ten. Study-level findings and limits: With TRBV5-6, TRBV5-1 and TRBV20-1 included, 4 or 5 TRBV segments were more frequent in patients than in controls.

Sequencing was performed on blood. The receptors stem from a girl aged 5 to 17 with multiple sclerosis.

This clonotype was counted once. The V call is TRBV4-1, the J call TRBJ2-5, with D uncertain. Trimming left V 0 bases short and J 3 bases short, with 11 bases between. The CDR3 spans 15 residues. CDR1 and CDR2 (germline): MGHRA, YSYEKL. In nucleotides, the CDR3 is TGCGCCAGCAGCCAAGATAGTGGCAGAAAAGAGACCCAGTACTTC. This codes for CASSQDSGRKETQYF.

This clonotype was detected many times. An end of the junction differs from the germline gene, which may be a read error. The V gene is TRBV5-1, the J gene TRBJ2-3, with TRBD2 as a possible D gene (5 bases). The CDR3 length is 15 residues. Germline V gene data show CDR1 as SGHRS and CDR2 as YFSETQ. CDR3 DNA: TGTGCCAGCAGTCTAGGGCTAGCAGGAGCAGATACGCAGTATTTT. This translates into CASSLGLAGADTQYF.

In its sample, this clonotype was seen once. This chain uses TRBV20-1 with TRBJ2-7; 11 bases line up with TRBD2. Germline trimming cut 0 bases from V and 1 base from J; bases unmatched to any gene: 11. The CDR3 sequence is 18 residues long. CDR1 and CDR2 (germline): DFQATT, SNEGSKA (reference sequence). The CDR3: CSARDPRLAGRLSYEQYF. CDR3 nucleotide sequence: TGCAGTGCTAGAGACCCGCGACTAGCGGGACGCCTATCCTACGAGCAGTACTTC.

The chain has TRBV25-1 and TRBJ2-7; D is possibly TRBD1 (6 bases). CDR1 and CDR2 (germline): MGHDK, SYGVNS. The CDR3 sequence is 15 residues long. V was shortened by 3 bases and J by 6 bases, with 18 bases between the two germline ends. The CDR3 nucleotides are TGTGCCAGCAGTGATACTATAGGGGGTAGCTTCGAGCAGTACTTC. Its translation is CASSDTIGGSFEQYF.

This clonotype turned up a few times. This chain joins TRBV20-1 and TRBJ2-5, with 7 bases matching TRBD1. Near its end, the DNA agrees better with TRBJ2-7, so the J call may be wrong. The CDR3 totals 14 residues. Germline V CDR1 and CDR2: DFQATT, SNEGSKA (reference sequence). DNA for the CDR3: TGCAGTGCTAGGCCCTCGACAGGGTACCACGAGCAGTACTTC. Translation gives CSARPSTGYHEQYF.

This clonotype occurred a few times. The chain joins TRBV29-1 to TRBJ2-1; D perhaps matches TRBD1 (6 bases). Per germline, CDR1 SQVTM and CDR2 ANQGSEA. The CDR3 has 14 amino acids. The V and J ends lost 5 bases and 4 bases respectively, with 15 bases between them. CDR3 sequence reads: CSVPGTSRYNEQFF. The CDR3 DNA reads TGCAGCGTTCCCGGGACATCAAGGTACAATGAGCAGTTCTTC.

This chain joins TRBV20-1 and TRBJ2-4; 8 bases agree with TRBD2. CDR1 is DFQATT and CDR2 is SNEGSKA in the germline V gene (reference sequence). CDR3 length equals 14 residues. Losses at the gene ends were 2 bases for V and 12 bases for J; bases not matched to a gene: 12. The DNA for the CDR3 is TGCAGTGCTAGACCCCCAAGCGGGGGATTATCTCAGTACTTC. Translation gives CSARPPSGGLSQYF.

The chain joins TRBV4-1 to TRBJ2-4; D perhaps matches TRBD1 (5 bases). Matching the DNA end better, TRBJ2-7 makes the J call doubtful. CDR3 length: 13 amino acids. Germline CDR1 and CDR2: MGHRA and YSYEKL. CDR3: CASSQARQGEQYF. CDR3 coding DNA: TGCGCCAGCAGCCAAGCCAGGCAGGGCGAGCAGTACTTC.

V and J are TRBV7-2 and TRBJ1-2; tentative D call: TRBD1 (6 bases). The germline V and J ends were trimmed by 5 bases and 5 bases, with 24 bases remaining between them. CDR3 length: 17 amino acids. Germline loops: CDR1 SGHTA, CDR2 FQGNSA. The CDR3 spells CASSPRGLRGPFYGYTF. As DNA, the CDR3 is TGTGCCAGCAGCCCACGGGGGCTTCGAGGGCCTTTTTATGGCTACACCTTC.

The chain recombines TRBV11-2 with TRBJ2-5; D is undetermined. The DNA end is more similar to TRBJ2-7, so the J call may be wrong. The CDR3 extends over 14 amino acids. Looked up from germline, CDR1 is SGHAT and CDR2 is FQNNGV. CDR3 DNA sequence: TGTGCCAGCAGCCCGGAGCCGAGGAGTTACGAGCAGTACTTC. Protein: CASSPEPRSYEQYF.

The chain uses TRBV29-1 and TRBJ1-1; D gene unclear. Germline CDR1 and CDR2: SQVTM and ANQGSEA. The V end was cut by 3 bases, the J end by 2 bases, with 13 bases between. The CDR3 has 14 amino acids. CDR3 nucleotides: TGCAGCGTTGAGGCTCTCGGGGTCAACACTGAAGCTTTCTTT. Protein product: CSVEALGVNTEAFF. The variable domain in full, with the rest retrieved from reference TRBV29-1 and TRBJ1-1, is SAVISQKPSRDICQRGTSLTIQCQVDSQVTMMFWYRQQPGQSLTLIATANQGSEATYESGFVIDKFPISRPNLTFSTLTVSNMSPEDSSIYLCSVEALGVNTEAFFGQGTRLTVV.

This rearrangement joins TRBV27 to TRBJ2-1, with D unresolved. The CDR3 has 14 amino acids. The V gene lost 3 bases and the J gene lost 7 bases, with 13 bases spanning the gap. CDR1 is MNHEY and CDR2 is SMNVEV in the germline V gene (reference sequence). CDR3 amino acids: CASSLEMRKNEQFF. Here the CDR3 DNA reads TGTGCCAGCAGTTTGGAGATGCGGAAGAATGAGCAGTTCTTC.

The chain combines TRBV4-1 with TRBJ2-7; D not certain. There are 17 residues in the CDR3. Germline CDR1 and CDR2: MGHRA and YSYEKL. Deletions cut 0 bases from V and 3 bases from J, with 18 bases between. In DNA, the CDR3 is TGCGCCAGCAGCCAAGAAGGGCTCTCACGAATCAACTACGAGCAGTACTTC. It encodes CASSQEGLSRINYEQYF.